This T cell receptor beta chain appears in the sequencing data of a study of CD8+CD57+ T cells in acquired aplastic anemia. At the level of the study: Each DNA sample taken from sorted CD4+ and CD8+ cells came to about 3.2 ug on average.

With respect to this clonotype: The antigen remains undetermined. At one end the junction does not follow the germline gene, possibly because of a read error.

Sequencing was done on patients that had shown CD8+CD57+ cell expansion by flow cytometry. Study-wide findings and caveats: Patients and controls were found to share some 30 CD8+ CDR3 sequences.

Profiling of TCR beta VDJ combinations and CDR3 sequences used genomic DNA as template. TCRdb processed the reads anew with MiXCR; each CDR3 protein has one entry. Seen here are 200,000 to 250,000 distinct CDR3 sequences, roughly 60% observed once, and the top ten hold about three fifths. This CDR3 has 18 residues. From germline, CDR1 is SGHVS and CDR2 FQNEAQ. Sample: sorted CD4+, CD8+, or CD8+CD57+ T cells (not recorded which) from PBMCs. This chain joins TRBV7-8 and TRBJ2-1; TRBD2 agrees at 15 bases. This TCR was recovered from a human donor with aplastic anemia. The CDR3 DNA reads TGTGCCAGCAGCGTGGGACTAGCGGGAGGCTACCCCTACAATGGGCAGTTCTTC. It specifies CASSVGLAGGYPYNGQFF.